The 6 T cell receptor beta chains given below trace back to one sample, sequenced in a study of cytomegalovirus exposure and HLA in healthy donors. In the PCR, 60 Vbeta and 13 Jbeta primers were used. Profiling relied on immunoSEQ multiplex PCR, and the TCRdb table lists in-frame clones only, not all of them. The profile shows 100,000 to 150,000 clones, about 83% of them singletons. Sequencing used PBMCs. These receptors came from a woman aged 25 to 39 in good health and CMV-seronegative.

The chain couples TRBV28 to TRBJ2-3; D remains unclear. The germline CDR1 and CDR2 sequences are MDHEN and SYDVKM. This CDR3 contains 15 residues. V shed 1 base and J shed 0 bases, with 8 bases lying between them. The CDR3 spells CASSLSLASTDTQYF. DNA for the CDR3: TGTGCCAGCAGTTTATCTTTGGCCAGCACAGATACGCAGTATTTT.

This sequence joins TRBV15 and TRBJ1-1; D ambiguous. Germline V gives CDR1 LNHNV, CDR2 YYDKDF (reference sequence). With 0 bases removed from V and 3 bases from J, the gap between germline ends came to 8 bases. This CDR3 has 14 amino acids. In nucleotides, the CDR3 is TGTGCCACCAGCAGAGATGCCGGAGACACTGAAGCTTTCTTT. Translating gives CATSRDAGDTEAFF.

This clone was seen only a few times. In DNA form, the CDR3 reads TGTGCCAGCAGCTTGGGGAGCGAAAGGATGAACACTGAAGCTTTCTTT. This codes for CASSLGSERMNTEAFF. This sequence joins TRBV5-4 and TRBJ1-1; no clear D gene. CDR3 length: 16 residues. Germline loops: CDR1 SGHNT, CDR2 YYREEE (reference sequence). Trimming cost V 0 bases and J 0 bases, with 12 bases left between them. Together with reference TRBV5-4 and TRBJ1-1, the CDR3 gives the full variable domain: ETGVTQSPTHLIKTRGQQVTLRCSSQSGHNTVSWYQQALGQGPQFIFQYYREEENGRGNFPPRFSGLQFPNYSSELNVNALELDDSALYLCASSLGSERMNTEAFFGQGTRLTVV.

This chain connects TRBV11-3 to TRBJ2-1; 8 bases are shared with TRBD2. The germline V gene has CDR1 SGHNT and CDR2 YENEEA. The J segment lost 4 bases and the V segment lost 1 base, leaving 9 bases of the junction unmatched. The CDR3 is made up of 17 amino acids. For the CDR3, the DNA is TGTGCCAGCAGCTTAGGAGTTGGTCGCGGGAGGTACAATGAGCAGTTCTTC. Translation: CASSLGVGRGRYNEQFF.

The genes are TRBV6-1 and TRBJ1-2, with D possibly TRBD1 on 6 matching bases. Trimming took off 6 bases at V and 5 bases at J, with 16 bases between the two ends. Germline V gene data show CDR1 as MNHNS and CDR2 as SASEGT. The CDR3 loop spans 14 amino acids. CDR3 sequence: CASRLGGTNYGYTF. Here the CDR3 DNA reads TGTGCCAGCAGGCTGGGAGGGACAAATTATGGCTACACCTTC.

The chain is built from TRBV19 and TRBJ2-3; 7 nucleotides line up with TRBD1. The length of the CDR3 is 15 residues. The V gene end was trimmed by 1 base and the J gene end by 3 bases; junction bases not matched to a gene: 4. Germline V gene sequence: CDR1 LNHDA, CDR2 SQIVND (reference sequence). As DNA, the CDR3 is TGTGCCAGTAGTATAGTTCCAGGGGGTACAGATACGCAGTATTTT. Translation: CASSIVPGGTDTQYF.